One sample yielded the 3 T cell receptor beta chains listed below, sequenced in a study of glioma-infiltrating T cells after dendritic cell vaccination. Method: immunoSEQ multiplex PCR; TCRdb's copy keeps in-frame clones and lacks some. The sample has around 10,000 clones; around 84% are singletons. The sample's time point: after dendritic cell vaccination, including at tumor progression/relapse. This sample comprised blood, obtained after dendritic cell vaccination. The receptors were gathered from a human donor with glioblastoma.

The rearrangement uses TRBV2 and TRBJ1-4, with TRBD1 identical over 7 bases. V was clipped by 6 bases and J by 5 bases; unmatched bases: 6. The CDR3 totals 14 residues. Germline assignment: CDR1 SNHLY and CDR2 FYNNEI. The CDR3 loop reads CASRLDRSNEKLFF. The DNA of the CDR3 is TGTGCCAGCAGATTGGACAGGTCCAATGAAAAACTGTTTTTT.

J is TRBJ2-1 and V is TRBV13; D possibly corresponds to TRBD1 (5 bases). Germline V gene data show CDR1 as PRHDT and CDR2 as FYEKMQ (reference sequence). This CDR3 region has 16 residues. V was pared by 4 bases and J by 4 bases, with 17 bases between. CDR3 DNA sequence: TGTGCCAGCAGCTCCATAGGGGCCCCTCCTTACAATGAGCAGTTCTTC. As protein: CASSSIGAPPYNEQFF.

V gene TRBV5-8 combines with J gene TRBJ1-2, with D possibly being TRBD1 (5 bases). V was pared by 4 bases and J by 0 bases, with 10 bases between. Germline values: CDR1 SGHTS, CDR2 YDEGEE. The CDR3 extends over 14 amino acids. DNA for the CDR3: TGTGCCAGCAGCCCTGAGACAGCTAACTATGGCTACACCTTC. Protein product: CASSPETANYGYTF.